Below, one T cell receptor beta chain is given with its context. The data derive from a study of blood T cell repertoires in COVID-19. Study-wide context: Both acute and convalescent COVID-19 samples were obtained from the United States, Italy and Spain. T cells, B-cell-depleted T cells, or PBMCs supplied cDNA or gDNA.

Methods used by the authors: Counts of nucleated cells, estimated from reference gene primer amplification, were obtained. The protocol was immunoSEQ multiplex PCR, while the TCRdb copy is restricted to in-frame clones and leaves out a portion. V and J calls and clone size are as listed in that table; D and trimming were resolved from the DNA. The data hold about 260,000 clones, with 86% observed a single time. Specimen: peripheral blood. The sequence derives from a man between 40 and 49 years old who had recovered from COVID-19.

This chain's CDR3 is CAWSVPRDISGANVLTF. The CDR3 nucleotides read TGTGCCTGGAGTGTCCCACGGGACATCTCTGGGGCCAACGTCCTGACTTTC. The chain uses TRBV30 and TRBJ2-6, with a tentative D call TRBD1 (6 bases). V lost 0 bases, J lost 0 bases, and 12 bases lay in between. The germline CDR1 and CDR2 sequences are GTSNPN and SVGIG (reference sequence). The CDR3 has 17 amino acids.